This T cell receptor (beta chain) emerged from a study of blood T cell repertoires in COVID-19. Overall study: The United States, Italy and Spain provided the acute and convalescent COVID-19 samples. T cells, B-cell-depleted T cells, or PBMCs provided the cDNA or gDNA that served as material.

In the original analysis: Reference gene primer amplification gave nucleated cell count estimates. This table comes from immunoSEQ multiplex PCR, and its TCRdb copy is limited to in-frame clones, with some not included. From that table come the V and J calls and clone size; the DNA was used to work out D and trimming. The table records roughly 140,000 clones, over 75% of them present only once. The sample comprised peripheral blood. The receptor's source is a woman in her forties or fifties with acute or convalescent COVID-19.

CDR3 sequence reads: CASSPLGQGYEQYF. DNA for the CDR3: TGTGCCAGCAGCCCCCTAGGACAGGGCTACGAGCAGTACTTC. J is TRBJ2-7 and V is TRBV4-2; TRBD1 aligns across 8 bases. Germline loops: CDR1 LGHNA, CDR2 YNFKEQ. This CDR3 region has 14 residues. The J segment lost 3 bases and the V segment lost 4 bases, leaving 5 bases of the junction unmatched.